Below are 20 T cell receptor beta chains sequenced from a single sample in a study of blood T cell repertoires in COVID-19. The method was immunoSEQ multiplex PCR; TCRdb's version includes in-frame clones alone and lacks a portion of them. The table lists about 87,000 clones, 75% of them singletons. Sequenced input: peripheral blood. All receptors derive from a woman in her fifties or sixties with acute or convalescent COVID-19.

The chain is built from TRBV4-3 and TRBJ2-3, with 8 bases matching TRBD2. Per germline, CDR1 LGHNA and CDR2 YSLEER. This CDR3 has 14 residues. V lost 0 bases, J lost 15 bases, and 11 bases stayed unmatched. CDR3 DNA sequence: TGCGCCAGCAGCCAAGATCACCGAGCGGGGGCAACTTATTTT. It codes for CASSQDHRAGATYF.

V usage is TRBV19 and J usage is TRBJ1-1; a weak D match, TRBD1 (6 bases). V lost 9 bases to trimming and J lost 1 base, with 21 bases between them. Germline CDR1 and CDR2: LNHDA and SQIVND (reference sequence). This CDR3 contains 16 residues. CDR3 bases: TGTGCCAGCTGTCCACGGCGACAGGTTCGGAACACTGAAGCTTTCTTT. Translating it yields CASCPRRQVRNTEAFF. Full variable domain (remainder filled in from reference TRBV19 and TRBJ1-1): DGGITQSPKYLFRKEGQNVTLSCEQNLNHDAMYWYRQDPGQGLRLIYYSQIVNDFQKGDIAEGYSVSREKKESFPLTVTSAQKNPTAFYLCASCPRRQVRNTEAFFGQGTRLTVV.

The V call is TRBV5-4, the J call TRBJ2-2; a possible D gene is TRBD1 (6 bases). The CDR3 has 14 amino acids. The V gene's germline CDR1 is SGHNT and CDR2 YYREEE (reference sequence). Between the trimmed V and J ends, which lost 0 bases and 6 bases, there was a span of 9 bases. The CDR3 spells CASSLDRVSGELFF. The CDR3 DNA is TGTGCCAGCAGCTTGGACAGGGTCTCCGGGGAGCTGTTTTTT.

This clone was counted a single time. The chain carries TRBV29-1 and TRBJ1-4; TRBD1 might be the D (6 bases). The V gene lost 1 base and the J gene lost 5 bases, with 14 bases spanning the gap. In germline, CDR1 is SQVTM, CDR2 ANQGSEA. CDR3 length equals 15 residues. The CDR3 loop is CSVEVGGGRNEKLFF. For the CDR3, the DNA is TGCAGCGTTGAAGTGGGAGGGGGACGAAATGAAAAACTGTTTTTT. The variable domain in full, with the rest retrieved from reference TRBV29-1 and TRBJ1-4, is SAVISQKPSRDICQRGTSLTIQCQVDSQVTMMFWYRQQPGQSLTLIATANQGSEATYESGFVIDKFPISRPNLTFSTLTVSNMSPEDSSIYLCSVEVGGGRNEKLFFGSGTQLSVL.

This rearrangement joins TRBV7-9 to TRBJ1-1, with D unresolved. Trimming took 5 bases from V and 11 from J, leaving 15 bases between them. Germline CDR1 is SEHNR and CDR2 is FQNEAQ (reference sequence). The CDR3 is 12 residues long. CDR3 sequence (DNA): TGTGCCAGCAGCCTGACCGCGGCGGGGGCTTTCTTT. This gives the protein CASSLTAAGAFF.

This clone was seen a handful of times. CDR3 nucleotides: TGTGCCAGCCAATTCAGACAGGGGGACACTGAAGCTTTCTTT. Amino acids: CASQFRQGDTEAFF. The chain recombines TRBV2 with TRBJ1-1; 9 positions agree with TRBD1. From germline, CDR1 is SNHLY and CDR2 FYNNEI. The CDR3 totals 14 residues. V dropped 8 bases and J dropped 3; count of bases not matched to a gene: 7. The complete variable domain, with remaining parts taken from reference TRBV2 and TRBJ1-1, reads EPEVTQTPSHQVTQMGQEVILRCVPISNHLYFYWYRQILGQKVEFLVSFYNNEISEKSEIFDDQFSVERPDGSNFTLKIRSTKLEDSAMYFCASQFRQGDTEAFFGQGTRLTVV.

The chain is built from TRBV3-1 (or the pseudogene TRBV3-2) and TRBJ2-1; 7 nucleotides agree with TRBD2. V lost 4 bases, J lost 0 bases, and 6 bases stayed unmatched. Germline CDR1 LGHDT, CDR2 YNNKEL (reference sequence). The CDR3 spans 16 residues. In DNA, the CDR3 is TGTGCCAGCAGCCCTAGCGGTTGGAGCTCCTACAATGAGCAGTTCTTC. Amino acids: CASSPSGWSSYNEQFF.

This clone was seen only once. The gene calls are TRBV6-2 or TRBV6-3 and TRBJ2-6, with TRBD1 as a possible D gene (6 bases). CDR1 and CDR2 (germline): MNHEY, SVGEGT. V gave up 2 bases and J gave up 2 bases, with 13 bases separating them. The CDR3 consists of 17 residues. This CDR3 reads CASSYPRGVPGANVLTF. CDR3 coding DNA: TGTGCCAGCAGTTACCCCAGGGGAGTTCCTGGGGCCAACGTCCTGACTTTC.

The gene calls are TRBV18 and TRBJ2-5; 11 nucleotides agree with TRBD2. Germline V gene sequence: CDR1 KGHSH, CDR2 LQKENI. Trimming cost V 3 bases and J 4 bases; bases outside gene matches: 4. This CDR3 region has 15 residues. The CDR3 reads CASSPLGTSGETQYF. In nucleotides, the CDR3 is TGTGCCAGCTCACCTCTCGGGACTAGCGGAGAGACCCAGTACTTC.

This clone showed up just a few times. The V call is TRBV2, the J call TRBJ1-6; 10 bases line up with TRBD1. The germline V gene encodes CDR1 SNHLY and CDR2 FYNNEI. CDR3 length: 17 residues. Germline trimming cut 1 base from V and 10 bases from J; bases unmatched to any gene: 10. Here the CDR3 DNA reads TGTGCCAGCAGTGAAGTGGGGACAGGGGCGAATCGGTCACCCCTCCACTTT. This translates into CASSEVGTGANRSPLHF.

The V and J genes are TRBV7-8 and TRBJ1-4, with D perhaps matching TRBD1 (5 bases). Germline lookup yields CDR1 SGHVS and CDR2 FQNEAQ. V was shortened by 0 bases and J by 4 bases, with 6 bases between the two germline ends. This CDR3 spans 14 amino acids. This CDR3 reads CASSLAGLNEKLFF. CDR3 sequence (DNA): TGTGCCAGCAGCTTAGCGGGACTTAATGAAAAACTGTTTTTT.

This clone was detected only a few times. This chain uses TRBV30 with TRBJ1-1; D perhaps matches TRBD1 (5 bases). Germline V CDR1 and CDR2: GTSNPN, SVGIG (reference sequence). The CDR3 length is 13 residues. Trimming removed 2 bases at V and 1 base at J, with 8 bases between. The CDR3 sequence is CAWSTDRNTEAFF. CDR3 nucleotide sequence: TGTGCCTGGAGTACCGACAGGAACACTGAAGCTTTCTTT.

CDR3 bases: TGTGCCAGCAGCCGGACAAACTCCTACAATGAGCAGTTCTTC. Its translation: CASSRTNSYNEQFF. The rearrangement joins TRBV3-1 (or the pseudogene TRBV3-2) to TRBJ2-1; D may be TRBD1 (5 bases). The CDR3 has 14 residues. The V gene's germline CDR1 is LGHDT and CDR2 YNNKEL (reference sequence). V lost 4 bases to trimming and J lost 0 bases, with 7 bases between them.

This chain connects TRBV6-6 to TRBJ1-2; tentatively, D is TRBD1 (6 bases). This CDR3 is 17 amino acids long. From germline, CDR1 is MNHNY and CDR2 SVGAGI (reference sequence). V was pared by 5 bases and J by 3 bases, with 22 bases between. CDR3 residues: CASSQYSGTGTYYGYTF. CDR3 nucleotides: TGTGCCAGCAGTCAATATTCCGGGACCGGGACATACTATGGCTACACCTTC.

V and J are TRBV6-6 and TRBJ1-3; D is unresolved. CDR1 and CDR2 from the germline V gene are MNHNY and SVGAGI (reference sequence). The CDR3 is made up of 15 amino acids. Trimming removed 0 bases from V and 2 bases from J, with 8 bases in between. CDR3 in DNA: TGTGCCAGCAGTTACTCGCAGGTACCTGGAAACACCATATATTTT. Translated, it gives CASSYSQVPGNTIYF.

The chain couples TRBV5-1 to TRBJ1-6, with TRBD1 identical over 7 bases. This CDR3 is built from 14 residues. J lost 12 bases, V lost 7 bases, and 13 bases had no gene match. The germline V gene has CDR1 SGHRS and CDR2 YFSETQ. CDR3: CASGPADRAIPLHF. The CDR3 nucleotides are TGCGCCAGCGGGCCAGCCGACAGGGCAATACCCCTCCACTTT.

This chain links TRBV28 with TRBJ1-3; the D gene is possibly TRBD1 (6 bases). With 5 bases removed from V and 0 bases from J, the gap between germline ends came to 11 bases. Germline loops: CDR1 MDHEN, CDR2 SYDVKM. The CDR3 covers 15 residues. DNA for the CDR3: TGTGCCAGCAGTCCAGGGGTCAGCTCTGGAAACACCATATATTTT. Its protein is CASSPGVSSGNTIYF.

The chain recombines TRBV5-6 with TRBJ1-3; maybe TRBD1 (6 bases). There are 15 residues in the CDR3. Looked up from germline, CDR1 is SGHDT and CDR2 is YYEEEE. The V and J ends lost 5 bases and 3 bases respectively, with 15 bases between them. This chain's CDR3 is CASRKHRAGGNTIYF. The DNA of the CDR3 is TGTGCCAGCAGGAAACACAGGGCGGGTGGAAACACCATATATTTT.

The chain combines TRBV5-1 with TRBJ2-7; possible D gene TRBD2, 6 bases. Trimming removed 4 bases at V and 0 bases at J, with 17 bases between. Germline V gene lookup returns CDR1 SGHRS and CDR2 YFSETQ. This CDR3 has 16 residues. The CDR3 here is CASSAGRKRGSYEQYF. CDR3 coding DNA: TGCGCCAGCAGCGCGGGACGGAAACGAGGCTCCTACGAGCAGTACTTC.

The sample holds one count of this clone. The rearrangement joins TRBV6-1 to TRBJ1-1, with a weak D call TRBD1 (6 bases). Trimming pared 1 base from V and 3 bases from J, leaving 12 bases between. CDR1 is MNHNS, CDR2 SASEGT, per germline. This CDR3 is built from 15 residues. CDR3: CASSEGGGRDTEAFF. The CDR3 region has the DNA TGTGCCAGCAGTGAAGGGGGGGGGCGAGACACTGAAGCTTTCTTT.